These 9 T cell receptor beta chains share one sample of origin, sequenced in a study of metastatic and nonmetastatic thyroid tumors. Each patient came to thyroid surgery without any prior treatment (of any kind). TCRdb re-called the PCR reads via MiXCR. Of 25,000 to 35,000 clones in the sample, roughly 15% were seen once. The sequencing input was blood. The receptors shown here come from a female donor with papillary thyroid cancer or a benign thyroid nodule (not recorded which). Some clones in this sample may be carry-over from other donors' samples.

This chain uses TRBV4-1 with TRBJ2-6; a possible D gene is TRBD2 (5 bases). The V gene's germline CDR1 is MGHRA and CDR2 YSYEKL. V was clipped by 0 bases and J by 0 bases, with 12 bases between them. The length of the CDR3 is 18 residues. CDR3 DNA sequence: TGCGCCAGCAGCCAAGAGGAGGTATGGACCTCTGGGGCCAACGTCCTGACTTTC. This gives the protein CASSQEEVWTSGANVLTF.

This clone is labeled as medium-sized. The genes are TRBV6-6 and TRBJ2-1; D might be TRBD2 (5 bases). This CDR3 has 13 amino acids. Germline CDR1 reads MNHNY; CDR2 reads SVGAGI (reference sequence). Trimming shortened V by 2 bases and J by 7 bases, and 9 bases separated the two germline ends. The CDR3 region has the DNA TGTGCCAGCAGTTACGTTAGGGAGAATGAGCAGTTCTTC. Protein: CASSYVRENEQFF.

This clone has a count of ten or more. This chain connects TRBV29-1 to TRBJ2-1, with a possible D match to TRBD2 (5 bases). Trimming stripped 5 bases from V and 6 bases from J, with 14 bases between. The CDR3 is 13 residues long. CDR1 SQVTM and CDR2 ANQGSEA come from the germline V gene. The CDR3 reads CSVYAPRGNEQFF. The CDR3 DNA reads as TGCAGCGTTTACGCGCCCCGGGGCAATGAGCAGTTCTTC.

There are many counts of this clone. The V gene is TRBV3-1, the J gene TRBJ2-5, with D uncertain. This CDR3 is 15 amino acids long. Germline V gives CDR1 LGHDT, CDR2 YNNKEL (reference sequence). Trimming cost V 1 base and J 7 bases, with 16 bases left between them. CDR3 sequence (DNA): TGTGCCAGCAGCCAAGCAAACAGTGGCCCGGGGACCCAGTACTTC. Translated: CASSQANSGPGTQYF.

This clone appeared many times. V gene TRBV20-1 combines with J gene TRBJ2-5; the match to TRBD1 covers 8 bases. The CDR3 consists of 12 residues. Looked up from germline, CDR1 is DFQATT and CDR2 is SNEGSKA (reference sequence). V lost 5 bases to trimming and J lost 5 bases; unmatched junction nucleotides: 4. CDR3 in DNA: TGCAGTGCTTCACAGGGGGACGAGACCCAGTACTTC. Its protein product is CSASQGDETQYF.

This clone was observed a handful of times. This rearrangement joins TRBV10-2 to TRBJ1-1, with 7 bases that match TRBD1. Germline CDR1 WSHSY, CDR2 SAAADI. The CDR3 length is 12 residues. The V segment lost 7 bases and the J segment 6 bases; nucleotides outside the gene matches: 5. CDR3 bases: TGCGCCAGCACCCACAGGGGCGCTGAAGCTTTCTTT. Translation gives CASTHRGAEAFF.

This chain joins TRBV30 and TRBJ1-2; perhaps TRBD1 as D (5 bases). Germline values: CDR1 GTSNPN, CDR2 SVGIG (reference sequence). The CDR3 loop spans 12 amino acids. Between the trimmed V and J ends, which lost 4 bases and 8 bases, there was a span of 14 bases. The CDR3 is CAWTGPRSGYTF. Written as DNA, the CDR3 is TGTGCCTGGACAGGGCCTAGGTCGGGCTACACCTTC.

This clone was observed many times. The chain carries TRBV5-1 and TRBJ2-1; the D gene is possibly TRBD2 (5 bases). Trimming left V 3 bases short and J 12 bases short, with 13 bases between. Germline CDR1 and CDR2: SGHRS and YFSETQ. The CDR3 sequence is 12 residues long. CDR3 amino acids: CASSSAGKAQFF. DNA for the CDR3: TGCGCCAGCAGCTCGGCCGGGAAGGCGCAGTTCTTC.

This clone showed up just a few times. A read error may account for a junction end that differs from germline. V usage is TRBV7-3 and J usage is TRBJ2-1; perhaps TRBD2 as D (5 bases). Germline V gene data show CDR1 as SGHTA and CDR2 as FQGTGA. The CDR3 runs to 15 residues. The CDR3 loop reads CASSSSLSSYDEQFF. DNA for the CDR3: TGTGCCAGCAGCTCTAGCTTGAGTTCCTACGATGAGCAGTTCTTC. The full variable domain, with the rest looked up from reference TRBV7-3 and TRBJ2-1, is GAGVSQTPSNKVTEKGKYVELRCDPISGHTALYWYRQSLGQGPEFLIYFQGTGAADDSGLPNDRFFAVRPEGSVSTLKIQRTERGDSAVYLCASSSSLSSYDEQFFGPGTRLTVL.